This record covers a single T cell receptor beta chain. Germline is not matched at one junction end, which may reflect a read error. CDR3 length equals 16 residues. In germline, CDR1 is SSHAT, CDR2 FNYEAQ (reference sequence). This specimen comes from a study of CD8+ T cells in alopecia areata. Following RNA extraction, reverse transcription yielded cDNA that acted as the sequencing template. Assay: immunoSEQ multiplex PCR; the TCRdb copy retains only in-frame clones and omits some. The table records 150,000 or so clones, around 47% of them present only once. This TCR was recovered from a human donor with alopecia areata. This chain connects TRBV7-7 to TRBJ2-6; a weak D match, TRBD1 (6 bases). Sequenced material: CD4+ T cells sorted from blood. CDR3 coding DNA: TGTGCTAGCAGCTGGGGGCAGCCCTCTGGGGCCAACGTCCTGACTTTC. It specifies CASSWGQPSGANVLTF.